Shown below are 22 T cell receptor beta chains from a single sample sequenced in a study of shared clonotypes between healthy human individuals. The table came from immunoSEQ multiplex PCR; TCRdb's copy has only in-frame clones and leaves some out. The sample yields approximately 1,000,000 clones, approximately 80% seen once. The sample taken for sequencing was memory CD4+ T cells from PBMCs. Subset of the sample: CD45RA-negative fraction. The receptors were gathered from a man aged 18-30 years in good health. Some clones in this sample may be carry-over from other donors' samples.

The gene calls are TRBV7-7 and TRBJ2-2; unclear D gene. This CDR3 has 12 amino acids. CDR1 is SSHAT, CDR2 FNYEAQ, per germline (reference sequence). Trimming took 5 bases from V and 5 from J, leaving 6 bases between them. The CDR3: CASSQETGELFF. The CDR3 bases are TGTGCCAGCAGCCAAGAGACCGGGGAGCTGTTTTTT.

V is TRBV11-2 and J is TRBJ2-1; weak D call: TRBD2 (6 bases). The V and J ends lost 4 bases and 2 bases respectively, with 12 bases between them. CDR3 length: 15 amino acids. Germline CDR1 and CDR2: SGHAT and FQNNGV. The CDR3 loop reads CASSYRSGAYNEQFF. In DNA, the CDR3 is TGTGCCAGCAGCTACCGTAGCGGAGCCTACAATGAGCAGTTCTTC.

This chain joins TRBV28 and TRBJ1-2; D possibly corresponds to TRBD1 (5 bases). CDR3 length equals 15 residues. Trimming cost V 2 bases and J 4 bases, with 14 bases left between them. Germline loops: CDR1 MDHEN, CDR2 SYDVKM. CDR3 sequence: CASSLPPGNSYGYTF. DNA of the CDR3: TGTGCCAGCAGTTTACCCCCAGGGAACAGCTATGGCTACACCTTC.

The chain employs TRBV5-1 and TRBJ2-2; D is ambiguous. Deletions cut 4 bases from V and 6 bases from J, with 13 bases between. Looked up from germline, CDR1 is SGHRS and CDR2 is YFSETQ. The CDR3 covers 14 residues. CDR3 in amino acids: CASSPSVVSGELFF. CDR3 DNA: TGCGCCAGCAGCCCGTCCGTGGTATCCGGGGAGCTGTTTTTT.

This chain uses TRBV28 with TRBJ2-7; a weak D match, TRBD1 (7 bases). V gave up 10 bases and J gave up 4 bases, with 23 bases separating them. The CDR3 totals 15 residues. CDR1 and CDR2 (germline): MDHEN, SYDVKM. DNA of the CDR3: TGTGCCATCTCCAGGGGGGCTGGGTCCCCGTACGAGCAGTACTTC. Protein: CAISRGAGSPYEQYF. Using reference TRBV28 and TRBJ2-7 for the parts outside the CDR3, the full variable domain is DVKVTQSSRYLVKRTGEKVFLECVQDMDHENMFWYRQDPGLGLRLIYFSYDVKMKEKGDIPEGYSVSREKKERFSLILESASTNQTSMYLCAISRGAGSPYEQYFGPGTRLTVT.

V usage is TRBV7-2 and J usage is TRBJ2-3; D not resolved. CDR3 length equals 15 residues. Germline V gene sequence: CDR1 SGHTA, CDR2 FQGNSA. Trimming took off 0 bases at V and 2 bases at J, with 9 bases between the two ends. The CDR3 nucleotides are TGTGCCAGCAGCTTAGCCGTGGTGAACACAGATACGCAGTATTTT. Protein sequence: CASSLAVVNTDTQYF. Drawing the rest from reference TRBV7-2 and TRBJ2-3, the complete variable domain is GAGVSQSPSNKVTEKGKDVELRCDPISGHTALYWYRQSLGQGLEFLIYFQGNSAPDKSGLPSDRFSAERTGGSVSTLTIQRTQQEDSAVYLCASSLAVVNTDTQYFGPGTRLTVL.

There are many counts of this clone. The rearrangement joins TRBV6-1 to TRBJ2-5, with 7 bases identical to TRBD1. Germline values: CDR1 MNHNS, CDR2 SASEGT. V shed 2 bases, J shed 5 bases, and the junction held 5 bases outside the gene matches. The CDR3 is 14 residues long. CDR3: CASSELRGGETQYF. The DNA for the CDR3 is TGTGCCAGCAGTGAATTGAGAGGGGGCGAGACCCAGTACTTC.

The V gene is TRBV19, the J gene TRBJ1-3, with D possibly matching TRBD1 (5 bases). Between the trimmed V and J ends, which lost 7 bases and 2 bases, there was a span of 9 bases. CDR1 and CDR2 (germline): LNHDA, SQIVND (reference sequence). The CDR3 is made up of 13 amino acids. This chain's CDR3 is CASTQGPGNTIYF. CDR3 coding DNA: TGTGCCAGTACCCAGGGCCCTGGAAACACCATATATTTT.

The chain has TRBV28 and TRBJ2-1, with D possibly TRBD2 on 5 matching bases. Germline assignment: CDR1 MDHEN and CDR2 SYDVKM. The CDR3 sequence is 12 residues long. Trimming removed 6 bases from V and 10 bases from J, with 13 bases in between. The CDR3 region has the DNA TGTGCCAGCAGCCTGGACTCTCCCGAGCAGTTCTTC. It yields the protein CASSLDSPEQFF.

The rearrangement uses TRBV30 and TRBJ2-2; D perhaps matches TRBD1 (6 bases). Trimming left V 3 bases short and J 6 bases short, with 11 bases between. CDR3 length: 13 residues. Germline V gene sequence: CDR1 GTSNPN, CDR2 SVGIG (reference sequence). CDR3 protein: CAWRETGSGELFF. In DNA form, the CDR3 reads TGTGCCTGGAGGGAAACAGGGTCCGGGGAGCTGTTTTTT.

The rearrangement links TRBV7-6 to TRBJ1-4; D may be TRBD1 (5 bases). Per germline, CDR1 SGHVS and CDR2 FNYEAQ. This CDR3 comprises 15 residues. The V end was cut by 3 bases, the J end by 6 bases, with 14 bases between. The CDR3 DNA reads as TGTGCCAGCAGCTTCCGTCGGGGACGCGATGAAAAACTGTTTTTT. This codes for CASSFRRGRDEKLFF.

V gene TRBV28 combines with J gene TRBJ2-1; 9 bases are a match to TRBD2. Germline V gene lookup returns CDR1 MDHEN and CDR2 SYDVKM. J was trimmed by 7 bases and V by 3 bases; bases with no gene match: 10. CDR3 length: 16 amino acids. CDR3: CASSFYRGRGRNEQFF. The CDR3 DNA is TGTGCCAGCAGTTTTTACCGCGGGAGGGGGAGGAATGAGCAGTTCTTC.

Turning to this clone: A read error may be the cause here, since a much bigger clone is one base away. This chain links TRBV30 with TRBJ1-1; D unresolved. In germline, CDR1 is GTSNPN, CDR2 SVGIG (reference sequence). This CDR3 has 12 residues. The DNA for the CDR3 is TGTGCCTGGAGATCAGAGAACACTGAAGCTTCCTTT. Translation gives CAWRSENTEASF.

The chain combines TRBV9 with TRBJ2-3; 7 bases match TRBD2. Germline trimming cut 7 bases from V and 0 bases from J; bases unmatched to any gene: 8. The CDR3 is 15 amino acids. From germline, CDR1 is SGDLS and CDR2 YYNGEE. The CDR3 loop reads CASSTSPFSTDTQYF. The DNA for the CDR3 is TGTGCCAGCTCGACTAGCCCCTTTAGCACAGATACGCAGTATTTT.

In nucleotides, the CDR3 is TGTGCCAGTAGTATAGTGGCTTACAGGGGGCGCGGGGAGCTGTTTTTT. Protein: CASSIVAYRGRGELFF. The rearrangement joins TRBV19 to TRBJ2-2, with 9 bases that match TRBD1. CDR3 length: 16 residues. Germline V gene lookup returns CDR1 LNHDA and CDR2 SQIVND (reference sequence). J gave up 7 bases and V 1 base, and 7 bases lay outside the gene matches.

This clone has just a few counts. V usage is TRBV6-1 and J usage is TRBJ2-7, with D possibly being TRBD1 (6 bases). V was clipped by 6 bases and J by 6 bases, with 15 bases between them. This CDR3 comprises 13 residues. CDR1 MNHNS and CDR2 SASEGT come from the germline V gene. The CDR3 here is CASRTTGLGEQYF. In nucleotides, the CDR3 is TGTGCCAGCAGGACCACAGGGTTAGGCGAGCAGTACTTC.

Note on this clone: Other DNA sequences in this sample translate to the same CDR3. The chain employs TRBV6-5 and TRBJ2-7, with 9 nucleotides matching TRBD2. Germline V gene sequence: CDR1 MNHEY, CDR2 SVGAGI. Trimming took 6 bases from V and 0 from J; bases not matched to a gene: 6. The CDR3 covers 15 residues. The chain's CDR3 is CASRPTSGSSYEQYF. CDR3 bases: TGTGCCAGCAGGCCAACTAGCGGGTCCTCCTACGAGCAGTACTTC.

This chain links TRBV30 with TRBJ2-7; a possible D gene is TRBD2 (5 bases). Germline lookup yields CDR1 GTSNPN and CDR2 SVGIG (reference sequence). The germline V and J ends were trimmed by 3 bases and 0 bases, with 15 bases remaining between them. This CDR3 region has 15 residues. The CDR3 nucleotides are TGTGCCTGGAGCAGGAGGCTAATTGACTCCTACGAGCAGTACTTC. Amino acid sequence: CAWSRRLIDSYEQYF.

The table lists this clone with a count of one. The rearrangement links TRBV7-9 to TRBJ2-1; 8 bases are shared with TRBD1. The CDR3 length is 16 residues. Germline CDR1 and CDR2: SEHNR and FQNEAQ (reference sequence). The J segment lost 0 bases and the V segment lost 5 bases, leaving 6 bases of the junction unmatched. The CDR3 here is CASSTRTGSSYNEQFF. CDR3 sequence (DNA): TGTGCCAGCAGCACAAGGACAGGGAGCTCCTACAATGAGCAGTTCTTC.

The V and J genes are TRBV15 and TRBJ2-7; D call uncertain. Germline-derived CDR1 and CDR2 are LNHNV and YYDKDF (reference sequence). The CDR3 loop spans 14 amino acids. V lost 2 bases and J 4 bases, leaving 12 bases between the germline ends. The CDR3 here is CATSRIPRQYEQYF. Written as DNA, the CDR3 is TGTGCCACCAGCAGAATTCCACGACAATACGAGCAGTACTTC. The whole variable domain, remainder taken from reference TRBV15 and TRBJ2-7, is DAMVIQNPRYQVTQFGKPVTLSCSQTLNHNVMYWYQQKSSQAPKLLFHYYDKDFNNEADTPDNFQSRRPNTSFCFLDIRSPGLGDTAMYLCATSRIPRQYEQYFGPGTRLTVT.

This clone is a singleton in its sample. The chain recombines TRBV25-1 with TRBJ2-7, with 13 bases that match TRBD2. The germline V gene encodes CDR1 MGHDK and CDR2 SYGVNS. Trimming took 10 bases from V and 0 from J; bases not matched to a gene: 6. CDR3 length: 15 residues. The CDR3 reads CATKGLAGSSYEQYF. CDR3 DNA sequence: TGTGCCACCAAGGGACTAGCGGGGAGCTCCTACGAGCAGTACTTC.

This chain connects TRBV5-6 to TRBJ2-7; D is unclear. The V end was cut by 2 bases, the J end by 6 bases, with 12 bases between. The CDR3 runs 13 residues. Germline-derived CDR1 and CDR2 are SGHDT and YYEEEE. CDR3 residues: CASSFLGRAEQYF. The CDR3 region has the DNA TGTGCCAGCAGCTTTTTGGGCAGAGCCGAGCAGTACTTC.